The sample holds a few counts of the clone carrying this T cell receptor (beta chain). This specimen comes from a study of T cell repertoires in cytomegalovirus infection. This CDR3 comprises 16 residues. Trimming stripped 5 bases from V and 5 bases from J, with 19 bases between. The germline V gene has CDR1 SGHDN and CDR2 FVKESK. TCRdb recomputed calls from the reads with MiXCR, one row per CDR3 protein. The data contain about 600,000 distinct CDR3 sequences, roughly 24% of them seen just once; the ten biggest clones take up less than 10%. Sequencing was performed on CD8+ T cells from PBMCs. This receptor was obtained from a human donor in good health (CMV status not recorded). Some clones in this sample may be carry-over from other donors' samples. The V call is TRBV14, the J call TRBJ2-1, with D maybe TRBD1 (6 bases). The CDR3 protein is CASSSRGLPLNNEQFF. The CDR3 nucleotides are TGTGCCAGCAGCTCCAGGGGTCTCCCTCTAAACAATGAGCAGTTCTTC.